These 3 T cell receptor beta chains came from one sample sequenced in a study of blood T cell repertoires in COVID-19. Measured with immunoSEQ multiplex PCR; TCRdb has only the in-frame clones, and not every one. This sample has approximately 140,000 clones; about 87% occur once, and the top ten carry around 3.9%. Sequencing was carried out using PBMCs or T cells enriched from blood (not recorded which). The source of these receptors is a man aged 50-60 years in a cohort exposed to, infected with or recovered from COVID-19 (not recorded which).

Concerning this clone: This sample also contains other DNA sequences that code for the same CDR3. The chain joins TRBV28 to TRBJ2-7, with a possible D match to TRBD1 (5 bases). There are 13 residues in the CDR3. V shed 5 bases and J shed 2 bases, with 10 bases lying between them. Germline CDR1 reads MDHEN; CDR2 reads SYDVKM. The CDR3 DNA reads as TGTGCCAGCAGTCTACTGGGGCCCTACGAGCAGTACTTC. This translates into CASSLLGPYEQYF.

The chain recombines TRBV4-2 with TRBJ2-4; 8 bases fit TRBD2. With 1 base clipped from V and 3 bases from J, the junction kept 8 bases outside the gene matches. The CDR3 sequence is 17 residues long. Germline V gives CDR1 LGHNA, CDR2 YNFKEQ. As DNA, the CDR3 is TGTGCCAGCAGCCAAGCGGGTCGGGAGGGTGTCAAAAACATTCAGTACTTC. Its translation is CASSQAGREGVKNIQYF.

The chain uses TRBV27 and TRBJ2-3; TRBD1 is a possible D gene (6 bases). The V and J ends lost 5 bases and 5 bases respectively, with 23 bases between them. The CDR3 runs to 17 residues. Germline V gene data show CDR1 as MNHEY and CDR2 as SMNVEV (reference sequence). CDR3 nucleotide sequence: TGTGCCAGCAGTCCACGCCCACAGGGCCGATACAGAGATACGCAGTATTTT. This translates into CASSPRPQGRYRDTQYF.